This paragraph covers one T cell receptor (beta chain) sequence. Trimming left V 0 bases short and J 7 bases short, with 20 bases between. The germline gives CDR1 SGDLS, CDR2 YYNGEE. CDR3 length equals 16 residues. This record belongs to a study of cytomegalovirus exposure and HLA in healthy donors. PCR involved 60 Vbeta and 13 Jbeta primers. The table came from immunoSEQ multiplex PCR; TCRdb's copy has only in-frame clones and leaves some out. The table shows roughly 120,000 clones, with around 80% occurring only once. Sequenced material: PBMCs. The chain links TRBV9 to TRBJ2-7, with TRBD1 as a possible D gene (6 bases). The sequence was collected from a man in his thirties or forties in good health and CMV-seronegative. As DNA, the CDR3 is TGTGCCAGCAGCGTAGAGGGGACAACCCCCTTCGGGGAGCAGTACTTC. This sequence encodes CASSVEGTTPFGEQYF.